This T cell receptor beta chain derives from a study of cytotoxic CD8 clonotypes in ibrutinib-treated CLL. Study findings and constraints: Shared public clonotypes were rare, and on treatment they either got smaller or stayed the same. Higher circulating CD8+ T-cell counts strongly accompanied higher baseline clonality, above age-matched healthy donors. At progression, clonality fell back toward baseline after rising at ibrutinib response.

This clone was observed a handful of times. Its antigen is as yet unknown. V gave up 0 bases and J gave up 5 bases; unmatched junction bases: 7. From germline, CDR1 is SQVTM and CDR2 ANQGSEA. This CDR3 is 14 amino acids long. Repertoires were generated with immunoSEQ multiplex PCR, while TCRdb's copy carries only in-frame clones and drops some. Of approximately 120,000 clones in the sample, under 70% were seen once. The sample consisted of PBMCs, taken after 24 months of ibrutinib treatment. The chain uses TRBV29-1 and TRBJ2-7; the match to TRBD1 covers 7 bases. The source of this sequence is a human donor with chronic lymphocytic leukemia. The CDR3 reads CSVEDPDRENEQYF. CDR3 in DNA: TGCAGCGTTGAAGATCCCGACAGGGAAAACGAGCAGTACTTC.